Each of the 5 T cell receptor beta chains below was sequenced from the same sample in a study of OX40 agonist ivuxolimab in advanced cancers. The protocol was immunoSEQ multiplex PCR, while the TCRdb copy is restricted to in-frame clones and leaves out a portion. Here the sample spans roughly 13,000 clones, roughly 87% being singletons. This material consisted of CD4+ or CD8+ T cells sorted from blood, taken in a trial of the OX40 agonist ivuxolimab. Receptor source: an adult with an advanced solid tumor such as melanoma, head and neck, liver or kidney cancer.

The rearrangement links TRBV19 to TRBJ1-5, with D possibly matching TRBD1 (6 bases). Germline values: CDR1 LNHDA, CDR2 SQIVND (reference sequence). V lost 10 bases and J lost 3, with 10 bases in between. CDR3 length: 12 residues. CDR3 nucleotides: TGTGCCAACGCAGGGGTCAATCAGCCCCAGCATTTT. This translates into CANAGVNQPQHF.

The chain links TRBV5-4 to TRBJ1-5, with 7 nucleotides matching TRBD1. Germline CDR1 is SGHNT and CDR2 is YYREEE (reference sequence). The CDR3 has 14 residues. Trimming cost V 4 bases and J 2 bases; bases outside gene matches: 3. This CDR3 is CASSDGTGNQPQHF. CDR3 sequence (DNA): TGTGCCAGCAGCGACGGGACAGGCAATCAGCCCCAGCATTTT.

The chain links TRBV28 to TRBJ2-3, with D perhaps matching TRBD2 (5 bases). Trimming took off 2 bases at V and 5 bases at J, with 8 bases between the two ends. Looked up from germline, CDR1 is MDHEN and CDR2 is SYDVKM. CDR3 size: 13 residues. CDR3 DNA sequence: TGTGCCAGCAGTTTAAGCGGTGGAGATACGCAGTATTTT. It yields the protein CASSLSGGDTQYF. Full variable domain (missing parts from reference TRBV28 and TRBJ2-3): DVKVTQSSRYLVKRTGEKVFLECVQDMDHENMFWYRQDPGLGLRLIYFSYDVKMKEKGDIPEGYSVSREKKERFSLILESASTNQTSMYLCASSLSGGDTQYFGPGTRLTVL.

The chain combines TRBV9 with TRBJ2-5; the D call may be TRBD1 or TRBD2 (5 bases each). The CDR3 contains 15 residues. Trimming removed 0 bases from V and 1 base from J, with 10 bases in between. The germline CDR1 and CDR2 sequences are SGDLS and YYNGEE. CDR3 DNA: TGTGCCAGCAGCGTAGGTGGGGGACCCCAAGAGACCCAGTACTTC. This sequence encodes CASSVGGGPQETQYF.

The V call is TRBV27, the J call TRBJ2-7; tentatively, D is TRBD1 (5 bases). The CDR3 has 15 amino acids. CDR1 and CDR2 (germline): MNHEY, SMNVEV (reference sequence). V was shortened by 1 base and J by 5 bases, with 15 bases between the two germline ends. The CDR3 sequence is CASSLLSDKTNEQYF. The CDR3 coding sequence is TGTGCCAGCAGTTTATTGTCGGACAAAACCAACGAGCAGTACTTC.